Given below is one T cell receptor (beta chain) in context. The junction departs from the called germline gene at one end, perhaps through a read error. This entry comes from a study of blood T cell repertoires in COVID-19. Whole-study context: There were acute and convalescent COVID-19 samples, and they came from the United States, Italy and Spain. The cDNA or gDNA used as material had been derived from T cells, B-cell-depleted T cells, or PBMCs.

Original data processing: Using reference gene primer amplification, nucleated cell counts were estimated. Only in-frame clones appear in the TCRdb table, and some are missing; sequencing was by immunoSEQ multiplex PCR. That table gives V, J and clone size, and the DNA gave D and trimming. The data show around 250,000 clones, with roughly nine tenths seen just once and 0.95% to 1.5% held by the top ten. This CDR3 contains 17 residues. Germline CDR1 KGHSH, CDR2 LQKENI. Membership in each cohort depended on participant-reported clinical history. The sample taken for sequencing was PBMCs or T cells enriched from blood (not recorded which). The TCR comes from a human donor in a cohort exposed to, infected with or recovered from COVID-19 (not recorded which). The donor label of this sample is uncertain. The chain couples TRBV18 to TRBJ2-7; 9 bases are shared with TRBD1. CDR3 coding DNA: TGTACCAGCTCACCACTGTCTGATACAGGGGGCGTGGGCGAGCAGTACTTC. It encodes CTSSPLSDTGGVGEQYF.